One sample yielded the 12 T cell receptor beta chains listed below, sequenced in a study of PD-1 blockade in classical Hodgkin lymphoma. Using immunoSEQ multiplex PCR, the repertoire was profiled, and TCRdb retains in-frame clones only, with some absent. Found here are nearly 3,000 clones, around 63% of them singletons; the top ten hold around a third. After autologous stem cell transplantation all patients relapsed, and prior brentuximab vedotin exposure differed between cohorts. Thawed PBMCs were subjected to magnetic negative selection, which yielded isolated CD8+ T cells. Source: CD8+ T cells from blood, taken at baseline. Receptors were obtained from a human donor with classical Hodgkin lymphoma.

This clone has a single count. The rearrangement links TRBV5-1 to TRBJ2-7, with D possibly matching TRBD2 (6 bases). Germline values: CDR1 SGHRS, CDR2 YFSETQ. The ends were cut back, 2 bases at V and 3 bases at J, with 15 bases in the middle. The CDR3 spans 15 residues. CDR3 in amino acids: CASSFFGGDLYEQYF. The CDR3 DNA reads TGCGCCAGCAGCTTTTTCGGGGGAGACCTCTACGAGCAGTACTTC.

V is TRBV19 and J is TRBJ2-1, with no clear D. Germline CDR1 is LNHDA and CDR2 is SQIVND (reference sequence). This CDR3 contains 15 residues. V was pared by 3 bases and J by 6 bases, with 15 bases between. CDR3: CASSILAEPTNEQFF. CDR3 coding DNA: TGTGCCAGTAGTATTTTGGCGGAACCCACCAATGAGCAGTTCTTC.

V usage is TRBV11-2 and J usage is TRBJ2-2; D is undetermined. Looked up from germline, CDR1 is SGHAT and CDR2 is FQNNGV. V lost 1 base to trimming and J lost 1 base, with 7 bases between them. The CDR3 is 15 amino acids. CDR3 sequence reads: CASSLVSGNTGELFF. The CDR3 nucleotides read TGTGCCAGCAGCTTAGTCTCTGGGAACACCGGGGAGCTGTTTTTT.

This clone has a handful of counts. This chain links TRBV6-5 with TRBJ2-1; D is perhaps TRBD2 (6 bases). CDR1 MNHEY and CDR2 SVGAGI come from the germline V gene. The CDR3 covers 13 residues. Trimming removed 5 bases from V and 7 bases from J, with 12 bases in between. The CDR3, as DNA: TGTGCCAGCAGTCCTACTAGCATGAATGAGCAGTTCTTC. It specifies CASSPTSMNEQFF.

The chain combines TRBV7-2 with TRBJ2-7; D unclear. Deletions cut 5 bases from V and 2 bases from J, with 16 bases between. The germline V gene has CDR1 SGHTA and CDR2 FQGNSA. This CDR3 region has 15 residues. The CDR3 sequence is CASSPTTPAPYEQYF. In nucleotides, the CDR3 is TGTGCCAGCAGCCCGACCACTCCTGCCCCCTACGAGCAGTACTTC. The full variable domain, rest sourced from reference TRBV7-2 and TRBJ2-7, is GAGVSQSPSNKVTEKGKDVELRCDPISGHTALYWYRQSLGQGLEFLIYFQGNSAPDKSGLPSDRFSAERTGGSVSTLTIQRTQQEDSAVYLCASSPTTPAPYEQYFGPGTRLTVT.

This clone appeared a few times. Other nucleotide sequences from this sample produce the same CDR3. The chain has TRBV29-1 and TRBJ1-1; D possibly corresponds to TRBD1 (5 bases). With 4 bases removed from V and 4 bases from J, the gap between germline ends came to 7 bases. The CDR3 totals 11 residues. Germline CDR1 and CDR2: SQVTM and ANQGSEA. The CDR3 DNA reads TGCAGCGTTGGGGGGGGCACTGAAGCTTTCTTT. Amino acid sequence: CSVGGGTEAFF.

The chain has TRBV28 and TRBJ1-4, with unresolved D. This CDR3 has 12 amino acids. Trimming pared 1 base from V and 11 bases from J, leaving 8 bases between. The germline gives CDR1 MDHEN, CDR2 SYDVKM. CDR3 sequence: CASSLSGVKLFF. The CDR3 nucleotides read TGTGCCAGCAGTTTATCGGGTGTGAAACTGTTTTTT. Full variable domain (outside the CDR3, taken from reference TRBV28 and TRBJ1-4): DVKVTQSSRYLVKRTGEKVFLECVQDMDHENMFWYRQDPGLGLRLIYFSYDVKMKEKGDIPEGYSVSREKKERFSLILESASTNQTSMYLCASSLSGVKLFFGSGTQLSVL.

For this clone: The same CDR3 is also encoded by other DNA sequences in this sample. The V and J genes are TRBV29-1 and TRBJ1-1; TRBD1 is a possible D gene (5 bases). CDR1 and CDR2 (germline): SQVTM, ANQGSEA. This CDR3 region has 11 residues. Trimming took 4 bases from V and 4 from J, leaving 7 bases between them. This CDR3 reads CSVGGGTEAFF. The CDR3 DNA reads TGCAGCGTTGGCGGGGGCACTGAAGCTTTCTTT.

This clone showed up just a few times. The chain joins TRBV9 to TRBJ2-3, with D perhaps matching TRBD1 or TRBD2 (6 bases each). The V and J ends lost 4 bases and 1 base respectively, with 13 bases between them. Germline loops: CDR1 SGDLS, CDR2 YYNGEE. This CDR3 has 15 residues. This chain's CDR3 is CASSPRGRGTDTQYF. As DNA, the CDR3 is TGTGCCAGCAGCCCACGGGGGCGTGGCACAGATACGCAGTATTTT.

The chain recombines TRBV7-6 with TRBJ2-1; either TRBD1 or TRBD2 may fit D (5 bases each). The V end lost 1 base, the J end lost 5 bases, and 15 bases lay between the germline ends. The CDR3 has 16 residues. Germline CDR1 and CDR2: SGHVS and FNYEAQ. The CDR3 loop is CASSLVVGPSNNEQFF. CDR3 DNA: TGTGCCAGCAGCTTAGTTGTGGGACCCAGCAACAATGAGCAGTTCTTC.

The chain combines TRBV12-5 with TRBJ1-2; the D is unclear. This CDR3 contains 13 residues. Per germline, CDR1 LGHNT and CDR2 FRNRAP. V was pared by 0 bases and J by 6 bases, with 8 bases between. Written as DNA, the CDR3 is TGTGCTAGTGGTTTGGTAAAGGGCCATGGCTACACCTTC. Translating it yields CASGLVKGHGYTF.

Details on this clone: Other DNA variants within this sample encode the same CDR3. CDR3 nucleotides: TGTGCCAGCAGTTTATCGAGCGCCAGCTCCTACAATGAGCAGTTCTTC. This gives the protein CASSLSSASSYNEQFF. The gene calls are TRBV27 and TRBJ2-1; the D is unclear. The V end lost 0 bases, the J end lost 0 bases, and 9 bases lay between the germline ends. CDR3 length equals 16 residues. Germline V gene lookup returns CDR1 MNHEY and CDR2 SMNVEV (reference sequence).